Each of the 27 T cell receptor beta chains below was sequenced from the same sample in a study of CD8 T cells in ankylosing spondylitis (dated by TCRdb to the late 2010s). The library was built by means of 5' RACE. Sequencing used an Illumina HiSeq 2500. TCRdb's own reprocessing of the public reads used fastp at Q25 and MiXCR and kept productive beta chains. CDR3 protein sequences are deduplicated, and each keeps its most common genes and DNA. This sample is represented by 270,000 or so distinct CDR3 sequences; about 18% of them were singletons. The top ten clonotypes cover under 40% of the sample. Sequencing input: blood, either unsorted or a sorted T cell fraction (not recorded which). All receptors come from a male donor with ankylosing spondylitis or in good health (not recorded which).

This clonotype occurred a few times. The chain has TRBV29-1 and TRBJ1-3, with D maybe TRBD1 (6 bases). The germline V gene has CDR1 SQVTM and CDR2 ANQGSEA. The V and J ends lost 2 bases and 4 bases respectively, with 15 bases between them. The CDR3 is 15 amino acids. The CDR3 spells CSVELMGATGNTIYF. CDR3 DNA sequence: TGCAGCGTTGAATTAATGGGGGCGACAGGAAACACCATATATTTT.

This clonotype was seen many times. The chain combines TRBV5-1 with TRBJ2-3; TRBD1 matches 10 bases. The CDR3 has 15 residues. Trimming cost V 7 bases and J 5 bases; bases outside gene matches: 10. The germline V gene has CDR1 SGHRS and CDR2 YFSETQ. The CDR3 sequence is CASQLKTGGEDTQYF. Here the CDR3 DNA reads TGCGCCAGCCAACTAAAGACAGGGGGCGAAGATACGCAGTATTTT.

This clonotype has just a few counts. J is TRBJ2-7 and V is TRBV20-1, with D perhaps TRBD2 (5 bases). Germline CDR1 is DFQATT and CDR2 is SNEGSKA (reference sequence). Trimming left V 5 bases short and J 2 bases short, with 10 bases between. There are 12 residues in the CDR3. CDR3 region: CSAADGTYEQYF. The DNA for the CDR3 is TGCAGTGCTGCGGACGGGACCTACGAGCAGTACTTC.

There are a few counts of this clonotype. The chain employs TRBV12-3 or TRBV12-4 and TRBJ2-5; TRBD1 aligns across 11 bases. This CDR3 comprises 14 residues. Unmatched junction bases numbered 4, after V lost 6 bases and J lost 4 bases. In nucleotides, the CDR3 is TGTGCCAGCAGCCTCGGGACAGGGGGAGAGACCCAGTACTTC. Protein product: CASSLGTGGETQYF.

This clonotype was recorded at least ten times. The chain's CDR3 is CASSFGGRLKNIQYF. Written as DNA, the CDR3 is TGTGCCAGCAGTTTCGGAGGGCGCCTTAAAAACATTCAGTACTTC. The chain employs TRBV12-3 or TRBV12-4 and TRBJ2-4; D possibly corresponds to TRBD2 (6 bases). V was cut by 3 bases and J by 4 bases, with 13 bases left in between. The CDR3 is 15 residues long.

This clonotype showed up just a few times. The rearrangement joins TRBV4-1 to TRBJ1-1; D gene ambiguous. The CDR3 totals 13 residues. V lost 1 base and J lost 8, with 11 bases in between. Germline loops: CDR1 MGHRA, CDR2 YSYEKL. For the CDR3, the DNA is TGCGCCAGCAGCCAAGCCCCAGGAGGCGAAGCTTTCTTT. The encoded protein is CASSQAPGGEAFF.

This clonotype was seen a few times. CDR3 coding DNA: TGTGCCAGCAGCTTCGGGGAACAGCAGGGCTATGGAGAGACCCAGTACTTC. Translation gives CASSFGEQQGYGETQYF. The rearrangement uses TRBV7-9 and TRBJ2-5; D could derive from TRBD1 or TRBD2 (5 bases each). The length of the CDR3 is 17 residues. Germline CDR1 and CDR2: SEHNR and FQNEAQ (reference sequence). V was cut by 3 bases and J by 4 bases, with 21 bases left in between.

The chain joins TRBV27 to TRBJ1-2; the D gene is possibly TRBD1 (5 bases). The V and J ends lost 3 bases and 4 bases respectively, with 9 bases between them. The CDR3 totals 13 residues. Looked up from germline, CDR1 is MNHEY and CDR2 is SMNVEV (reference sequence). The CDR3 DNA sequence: TGTGCCAGCAGTTTTCAGGGAAGCTATGGCTACACCTTC. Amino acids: CASSFQGSYGYTF.

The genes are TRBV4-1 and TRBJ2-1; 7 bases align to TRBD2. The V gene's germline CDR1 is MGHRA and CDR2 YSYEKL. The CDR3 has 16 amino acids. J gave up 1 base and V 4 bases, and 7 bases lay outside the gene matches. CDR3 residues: CASSRSGPRSYNEQFF. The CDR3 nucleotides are TGCGCCAGCAGCCGTAGCGGGCCAAGGTCCTACAATGAGCAGTTCTTC.

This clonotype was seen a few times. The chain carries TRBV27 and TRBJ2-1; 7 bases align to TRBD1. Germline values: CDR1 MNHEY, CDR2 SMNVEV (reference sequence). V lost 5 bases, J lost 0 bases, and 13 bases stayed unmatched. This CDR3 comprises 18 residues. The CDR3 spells CASSPDRMSFYSYNEQFF. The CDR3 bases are TGTGCCAGCAGTCCGGACAGGATGAGCTTTTACTCCTACAATGAGCAGTTCTTC.

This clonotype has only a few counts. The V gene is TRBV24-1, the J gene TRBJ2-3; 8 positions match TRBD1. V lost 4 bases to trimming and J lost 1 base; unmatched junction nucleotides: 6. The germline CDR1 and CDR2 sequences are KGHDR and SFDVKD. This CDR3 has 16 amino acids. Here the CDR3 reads CATSDSDREGTDTQYF. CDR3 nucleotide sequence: TGTGCCACCAGTGACTCGGACAGGGAGGGCACAGATACGCAGTATTTT.

The CDR3 spells CASSRPGTANYGYTF. Written as DNA, the CDR3 is TGTGCCAGCAGCCGACCTGGGACGGCAAATTATGGCTACACCTTC. This chain connects TRBV7-9 to TRBJ1-2; TRBD1 might be the D (5 bases). CDR3 length equals 15 residues. Germline-derived CDR1 and CDR2 are SEHNR and FQNEAQ (reference sequence). Trimming pared 5 bases from V and 5 bases from J, leaving 18 bases between.

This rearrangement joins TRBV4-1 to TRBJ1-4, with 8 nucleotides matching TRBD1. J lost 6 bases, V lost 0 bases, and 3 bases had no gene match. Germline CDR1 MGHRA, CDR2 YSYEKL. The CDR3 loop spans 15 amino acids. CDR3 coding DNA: TGCGCCAGCAGCCAAGAGACAGGGGACCATGAAAAACTGTTTTTT. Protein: CASSQETGDHEKLFF.

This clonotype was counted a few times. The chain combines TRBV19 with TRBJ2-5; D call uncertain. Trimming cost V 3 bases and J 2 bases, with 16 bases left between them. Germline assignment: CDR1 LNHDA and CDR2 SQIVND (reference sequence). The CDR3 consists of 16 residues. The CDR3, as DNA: TGTGCCAGTAGTATGTATCAGACGCGTGGGCAAGAGACCCAGTACTTC. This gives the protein CASSMYQTRGQETQYF.

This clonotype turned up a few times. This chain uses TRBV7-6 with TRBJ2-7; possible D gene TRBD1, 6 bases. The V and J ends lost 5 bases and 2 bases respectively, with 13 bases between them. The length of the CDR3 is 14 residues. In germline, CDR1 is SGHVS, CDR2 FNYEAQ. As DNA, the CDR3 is TGTGCCAGCAGCACTAAGACAGGACCCTACGAGCAGTACTTC. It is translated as CASSTKTGPYEQYF.

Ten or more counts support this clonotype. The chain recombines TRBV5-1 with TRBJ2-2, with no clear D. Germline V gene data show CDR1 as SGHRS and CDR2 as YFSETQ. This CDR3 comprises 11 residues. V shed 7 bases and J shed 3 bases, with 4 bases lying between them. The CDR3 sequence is CASWDTGELFF. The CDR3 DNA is TGCGCCAGCTGGGACACCGGGGAGCTGTTTTTT.

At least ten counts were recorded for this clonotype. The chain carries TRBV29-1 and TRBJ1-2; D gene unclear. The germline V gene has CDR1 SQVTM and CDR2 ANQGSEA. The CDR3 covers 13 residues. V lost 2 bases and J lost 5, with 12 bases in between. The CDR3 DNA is TGCAGCGTTGAATGGACGACCAAGTATGGCTACACCTTC. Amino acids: CSVEWTTKYGYTF.

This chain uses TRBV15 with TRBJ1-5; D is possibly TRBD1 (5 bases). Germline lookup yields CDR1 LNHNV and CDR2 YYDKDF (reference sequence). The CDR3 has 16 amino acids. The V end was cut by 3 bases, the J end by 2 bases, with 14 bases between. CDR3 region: CATSSRGLDGNQPQHF. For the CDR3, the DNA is TGTGCCACCAGCAGCCGGGGCCTGGATGGCAATCAGCCCCAGCATTTT.

This chain's CDR3 is CASRTGAGETQYF. In nucleotides, the CDR3 is TGTGCCAGCAGGACAGGGGCCGGAGAGACCCAGTACTTC. The rearrangement joins TRBV12-3 or TRBV12-4 to TRBJ2-5; 8 positions match TRBD1. The CDR3 contains 13 residues. After removal of 6 bases from V and 4 bases from J, the junction contained 4 bases not matched to a gene.

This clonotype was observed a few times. As DNA, the CDR3 is TGTGCCATCAGTGACCCCGGCCGGGGGAGCTCCTACAATGAGCAGTTCTTC. This codes for CAISDPGRGSSYNEQFF. The chain employs TRBV10-3 and TRBJ2-1; perhaps TRBD2 as D (6 bases). The CDR3 has 17 residues. Trimming stripped 3 bases from V and 0 bases from J, with 15 bases between. The V gene's germline CDR1 is ENHRY and CDR2 SYGVKD.

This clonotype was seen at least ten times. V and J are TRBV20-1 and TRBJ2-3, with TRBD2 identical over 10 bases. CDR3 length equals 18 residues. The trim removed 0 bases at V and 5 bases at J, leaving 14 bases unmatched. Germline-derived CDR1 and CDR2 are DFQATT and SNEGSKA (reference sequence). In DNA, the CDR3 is TGCAGTGCTAGAGATCGGGTCGCTAGCGGGAGCTCTGAAGATACGCAGTATTTT. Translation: CSARDRVASGSSEDTQYF.

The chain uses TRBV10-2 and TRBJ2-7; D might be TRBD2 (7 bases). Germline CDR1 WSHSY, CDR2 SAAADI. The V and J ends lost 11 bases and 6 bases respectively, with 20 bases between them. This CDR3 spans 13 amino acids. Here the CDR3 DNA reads TGCGCCGCCAGACCAGGGGAGGGGGTCGAGCAGTACTTC. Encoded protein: CAARPGEGVEQYF.

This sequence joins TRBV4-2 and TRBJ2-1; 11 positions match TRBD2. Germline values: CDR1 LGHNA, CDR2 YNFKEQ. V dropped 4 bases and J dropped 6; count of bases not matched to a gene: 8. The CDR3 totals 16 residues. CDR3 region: CASSRTLAGDFNEQFF. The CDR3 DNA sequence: TGTGCCAGCAGCCGCACACTAGCGGGAGATTTCAATGAGCAGTTCTTC.

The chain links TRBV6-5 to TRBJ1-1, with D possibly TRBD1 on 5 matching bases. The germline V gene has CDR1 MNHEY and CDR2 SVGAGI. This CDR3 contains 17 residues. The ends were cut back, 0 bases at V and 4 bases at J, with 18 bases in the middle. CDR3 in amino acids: CASSYSSGRRVGTEAFF. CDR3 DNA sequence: TGTGCCAGCAGTTACTCATCCGGCCGCAGGGTGGGCACTGAAGCTTTCTTT.

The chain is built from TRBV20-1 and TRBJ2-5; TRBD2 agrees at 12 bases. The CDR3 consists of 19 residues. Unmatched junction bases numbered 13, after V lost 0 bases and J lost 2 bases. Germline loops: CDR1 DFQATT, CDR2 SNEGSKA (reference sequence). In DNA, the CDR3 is TGCAGTGCTAGAGATTCTCGACTAGCGGGAGCCTCCGCACAAGAGACCCAGTACTTC. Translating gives CSARDSRLAGASAQETQYF.

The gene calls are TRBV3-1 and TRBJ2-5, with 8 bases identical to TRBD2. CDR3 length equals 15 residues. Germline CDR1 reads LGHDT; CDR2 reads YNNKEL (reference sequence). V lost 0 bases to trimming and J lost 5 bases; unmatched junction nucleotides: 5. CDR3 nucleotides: TGTGCCAGCAGCCAAGACCGACTAGCGCTGGAGACCCAGTACTTC. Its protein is CASSQDRLALETQYF.

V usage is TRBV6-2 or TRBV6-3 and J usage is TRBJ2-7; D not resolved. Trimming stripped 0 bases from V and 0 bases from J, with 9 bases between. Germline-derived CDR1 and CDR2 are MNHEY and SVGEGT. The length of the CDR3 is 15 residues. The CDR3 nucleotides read TGTGCCAGCAGTTACTCGAACTCTCCCTCCTACGAGCAGTACTTC. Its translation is CASSYSNSPSYEQYF.